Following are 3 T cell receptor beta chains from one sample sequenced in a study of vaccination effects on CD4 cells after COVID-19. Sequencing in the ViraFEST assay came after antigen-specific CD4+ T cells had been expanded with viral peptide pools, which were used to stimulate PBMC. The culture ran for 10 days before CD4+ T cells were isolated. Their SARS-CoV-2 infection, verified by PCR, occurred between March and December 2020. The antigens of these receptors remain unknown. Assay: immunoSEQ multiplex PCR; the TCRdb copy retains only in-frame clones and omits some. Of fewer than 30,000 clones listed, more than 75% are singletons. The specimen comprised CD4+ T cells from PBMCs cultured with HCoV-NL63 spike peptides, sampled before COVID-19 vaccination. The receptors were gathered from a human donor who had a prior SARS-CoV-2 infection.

The CDR3: CASSLLAGVQNIQYF. The CDR3 bases are TGTGCCAGCAGCTTACTAGCGGGAGTCCAAAACATTCAGTACTTC. V is TRBV5-8 and J is TRBJ2-4; 11 bases fit TRBD2. V was pared by 2 bases and J by 5 bases, with 3 bases of the junction left unmatched. The CDR3 runs 15 residues. Per the germline V gene, CDR1 is SGHTS and CDR2 is YDEGEE.

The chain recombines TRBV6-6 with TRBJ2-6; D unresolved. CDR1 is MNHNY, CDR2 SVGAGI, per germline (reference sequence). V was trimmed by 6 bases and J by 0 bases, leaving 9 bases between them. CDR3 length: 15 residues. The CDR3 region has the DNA TGTGCCAGCAGGCAACCGAGCTCTGGGGCCAACGTCCTGACTTTC. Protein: CASRQPSSGANVLTF.

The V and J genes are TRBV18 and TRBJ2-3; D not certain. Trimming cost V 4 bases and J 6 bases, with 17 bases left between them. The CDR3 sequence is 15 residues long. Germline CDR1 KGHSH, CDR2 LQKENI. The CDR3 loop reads CASSRTTFSSDTQYF. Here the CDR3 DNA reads TGTGCCAGCTCACGGACCACCTTTAGTAGTGATACGCAGTATTTT.